This record looks at one TCR beta chain sequence and its context. The antigen is not known. The record originates from a study of T cell responses to AZD1222 COVID-19 vaccine. Second-dose groups at about 4 or about 12 weeks were pooled. The CDR3 extends over 14 amino acids. Germline-derived CDR1 and CDR2 are MNHEY and SMNVEV (reference sequence). After removal of 6 bases from V and 7 bases from J, the junction contained 6 bases not matched to a gene. Study results and caveats: Across the whole spike, CD4 TCRs peaked at regions 160-218 and 743-854.

Method: immunoSEQ multiplex PCR; TCRdb's copy keeps in-frame clones and lacks some. The sample lists about 180,000 clones, just over 85% occurring once. The chain recombines TRBV27 with TRBJ1-3; 10 nucleotides line up with TRBD1. Specimen: peripheral blood, collected 28 days after the second AZD1222 dose. The origin of this receptor is an adult who received the AZD1222 COVID-19 vaccine. The CDR3 protein is CASRSGTGENTIYF. As DNA, the CDR3 is TGTGCCAGCAGATCCGGGACAGGGGAGAACACCATATATTTT.